This T cell receptor beta chain was identified during a study of OX40 agonist ivuxolimab in advanced cancers. Study-wide results and limits: Specificity for antigen went undetermined in the expanded peripheral T cells.

Germline CDR1 is SGHNT and CDR2 is YENEEA. V was trimmed by 1 base and J by 4 bases, leaving 10 bases between them. The CDR3 consists of 14 residues. About this clone itself: As yet, its antigen is unknown.

Individuals having autoimmune disease history or systemic immunosuppression were not enrolled. The data were produced by immunoSEQ multiplex PCR, yet TCRdb's version contains in-frame clones alone and is incomplete. The sample lists tens of thousands of clones; roughly 80% were seen once. The specimen comprised CD4+ or CD8+ T cells sorted from blood, sampled in a trial of the OX40 agonist ivuxolimab. The chain uses TRBV11-3 and TRBJ2-5; D unresolved. This sequence originates from an adult with an advanced solid tumor such as melanoma, head and neck, liver or kidney cancer. The CDR3 reads CASSLGPAVETQYF. The CDR3 nucleotides read TGTGCCAGCAGCTTAGGTCCGGCAGTAGAGACCCAGTACTTC.